This section outlines one TCR beta chain sequence together with its context. Antigen unknown. Repertoires were generated with immunoSEQ multiplex PCR, while TCRdb's copy carries only in-frame clones and drops some. The table lists tens of thousands of clones, 84% of them singletons, with more than 10% in the top ten. This sample's time point: week 23, last vaccination. The investigators gave 300 ug of mutant IDH1 20-mer peptide in each vaccine dose, together with topical imiquimod. This specimen belongs to a study of a mutant IDH1 vaccine in newly diagnosed glioma. Study summary: Vaccination began 4-6 weeks post radiotherapy alone, or with temozolomide cycles. Beforehand, treatment had been radiotherapy, temozolomide, or both; the majority received both.

Germline V lookup: CDR1 SNHLY, CDR2 FYNNEI. The V end lost 7 bases, the J end lost 2 bases, and 10 bases lay between the germline ends. CDR3 length equals 13 residues. The TCR originated in a man aged 18 to 35 with glioma. This chain connects TRBV2 to TRBJ2-3, with a possible D match to TRBD2 (6 bases). Source: PBMCs, taken from a glioma patient whose treatment included an IDH1 peptide vaccine. CDR3 coding DNA: TGTGCCAGCACGGGACTCACCACAGATACGCAGTATTTT. Translation gives CASTGLTTDTQYF.